The 11 T cell receptor beta chains below come from one sample, sequenced in a study of blood T cell repertoires in COVID-19. The protocol was immunoSEQ multiplex PCR, while the TCRdb copy is restricted to in-frame clones and leaves out a portion. The sample lists 200,000 to 250,000 clones, 86% occurring once. Sequenced: PBMCs or T cells enriched from blood (not recorded which). The receptors shown here come from a woman aged 50 to 60 who had recovered from COVID-19.

This chain joins TRBV7-8 and TRBJ1-2; 9 positions match TRBD1. The CDR3 has 15 amino acids. CDR1 SGHVS and CDR2 FQNEAQ come from the germline V gene. J gave up 0 bases and V 1 base, and 0 bases lay outside the gene matches. The CDR3 protein is CASSLDRGPNYGYTF. The DNA for the CDR3 is TGTGCCAGCAGCTTAGACAGGGGGCCTAACTATGGCTACACCTTC.

V and J are TRBV6-5 and TRBJ2-7; the D gene is possibly TRBD2 (6 bases). CDR1 is MNHEY, CDR2 SVGAGI, per germline. The CDR3 runs to 13 residues. V was clipped by 5 bases and J by 4 bases, with 12 bases between them. The CDR3 sequence is CASSPLGGYEQYF. In DNA, the CDR3 is TGTGCCAGCAGTCCCCTGGGGGGTTACGAGCAGTACTTC.

This clone has a single count. The CDR3 bases are TGTGCCAGCAGCTTGGTGGCTGAGGCTGAAGCTTTCTTT. Translated: CASSLVAEAEAFF. The chain couples TRBV5-4 to TRBJ1-1; no clear D. The germline CDR1 and CDR2 sequences are SGHNT and YYREEE (reference sequence). This CDR3 comprises 13 residues. The V gene lost 0 bases and the J gene lost 6 bases, with 9 bases spanning the gap.

The V and J genes are TRBV30 and TRBJ1-6, with D unresolved. Germline CDR1 and CDR2: GTSNPN and SVGIG (reference sequence). The CDR3 has 15 residues. Trimming left V 5 bases short and J 3 bases short, with 14 bases between. The CDR3 sequence is CAWGSMERYNSPLHF. The CDR3 coding sequence is TGTGCCTGGGGGTCCATGGAGCGCTATAATTCACCCCTCCACTTT.

The V gene is TRBV6-5, the J gene TRBJ1-1; D remains ambiguous. V was pared by 6 bases and J by 1 base, with 12 bases between. The germline CDR1 and CDR2 sequences are MNHEY and SVGAGI. This CDR3 has 14 residues. This chain's CDR3 is CASRKQTPNTEAFF. The CDR3, as DNA: TGTGCCAGCAGAAAGCAGACACCGAACACTGAAGCTTTCTTT.

The chain is built from TRBV10-3 and TRBJ2-7; 10 bases match TRBD2. V dropped 10 bases and J dropped 6; count of bases not matched to a gene: 18. CDR1 is ENHRY and CDR2 is SYGVKD in the germline V gene. This CDR3 spans 16 amino acids. The CDR3 nucleotides read TGTGCCACCCGGGGAGCTAGCGGGAGAGGGGTAGGCGAGCAGTACTTC. Amino acids: CATRGASGRGVGEQYF.

This chain joins TRBV5-1 and TRBJ1-6; D ambiguous. V was pared by 1 base and J by 7 bases, with 12 bases between. CDR1 and CDR2 from the germline V gene are SGHRS and YFSETQ. There are 15 residues in the CDR3. In DNA, the CDR3 is TGCGCCAGCAGCTTGACAGACAAGACAAATTCACCCCTCCACTTT. Protein product: CASSLTDKTNSPLHF.

As DNA, the CDR3 is TGTGCCAGCAGTTCTCGACAGGGCGGTTCACAGCCCCAGCATTTT. As protein: CASSSRQGGSQPQHF. The V and J genes are TRBV27 and TRBJ1-5; 7 nucleotides align to TRBD1. CDR1 and CDR2 (germline): MNHEY, SMNVEV (reference sequence). With V trimmed by 4 bases and J by 7 bases, 10 bases remained unmatched. The CDR3 has 15 amino acids.

The chain recombines TRBV4-3 with TRBJ1-2, with D possibly matching TRBD1 (6 bases). Trimming left V 0 bases short and J 4 bases short, with 18 bases between. Germline V gene data show CDR1 as LGHNA and CDR2 as YSLEER. The CDR3 has 17 amino acids. DNA of the CDR3: TGCGCCAGCAGCCAAGAGGGCCCAGGGGCCAATCTCTATGGCTACACCTTC. This translates into CASSQEGPGANLYGYTF.

The table lists this clone with a few counts. The rearrangement uses TRBV19 and TRBJ2-1; the D is unclear. Germline V gene lookup returns CDR1 LNHDA and CDR2 SQIVND (reference sequence). V was pared by 6 bases and J by 6 bases, with 15 bases between. The CDR3 covers 14 residues. The CDR3 reads CASSPFSEFNEQFF. The CDR3 DNA is TGTGCCAGTAGCCCATTTTCGGAGTTCAATGAGCAGTTCTTC.

The chain joins TRBV9 to TRBJ2-1; D is uncertain. With 0 bases removed from V and 4 bases from J, the gap between germline ends came to 11 bases. Germline-derived CDR1 and CDR2 are SGDLS and YYNGEE. The CDR3 has 15 residues. CDR3 coding DNA: TGTGCCAGCAGCGTAGCGATAGGAGAGTACAATGAGCAGTTCTTC. It codes for CASSVAIGEYNEQFF.